This T cell receptor beta chain was profiled in a study of kidney transplant recipient with SARS-CoV-2 infection. V shed 1 base, J shed 6 bases, and the junction held 10 bases outside the gene matches. The CDR3 runs 18 residues. From germline, CDR1 is SGHRS and CDR2 YFSETQ. TCRdb reanalysed the reads using MiXCR and keeps one entry per CDR3 protein. The sample has 200,000 to 300,000 distinct CDR3 sequences; around 30% are singletons. Sequenced material: a blood sample, taken at baseline and on day 111 from a kidney transplant recipient. The chain has TRBV5-1 and TRBJ2-2; 12 positions agree with TRBD2. The sequence came from a young adult male patient who had COVID-19 and was a kidney transplant recipient. Some T cells may be provided by the graft donor. CDR3 loop: CASSLLTSGGPRAGELFF. In DNA, the CDR3 is TGCGCCAGCAGCTTGCTAACTAGCGGGGGGCCAAGAGCCGGGGAGCTGTTTTTT.